These 5 T cell receptor beta chains share one sample of origin, sequenced in a study of OX40 agonist ivuxolimab in advanced cancers. Some clones are missing from TCRdb's copy, which holds only in-frame ones; the method was immunoSEQ multiplex PCR. Here the sample spans fewer than 20,000 clones, around 83% being singletons. The sample here was CD4+ or CD8+ T cells sorted from blood, taken in a trial of the OX40 agonist ivuxolimab. These TCRs come from an adult with an advanced solid tumor such as melanoma, head and neck, liver or kidney cancer.

This clone rates as medium-sized. The chain is built from TRBV7-9 and TRBJ2-1; D gene ambiguous. The CDR3 is made up of 12 amino acids. Germline values: CDR1 SEHNR, CDR2 FQNEAQ (reference sequence). Between the trimmed V and J ends, which lost 5 bases and 1 base, there was a span of 3 bases. CDR3 residues: CASSLSYNEQFF. The DNA of the CDR3 is TGTGCCAGCAGCCTGTCCTACAATGAGCAGTTCTTC.

V is TRBV29-1 and J is TRBJ1-2; the D gene is possibly TRBD1 (6 bases). Germline-derived CDR1 and CDR2 are SQVTM and ANQGSEA. The ends were cut back, 2 bases at V and 10 bases at J, with 17 bases in the middle. There are 13 residues in the CDR3. CDR3 in amino acids: CSVEQGTTFSYTF. The CDR3 DNA reads as TGCAGCGTTGAACAGGGGACAACTTTTTCCTACACCTTC.

CDR3 nucleotide sequence: TGCGCCAGCTGGGACTCCTCGTCCTACGAGCAGTACTTC. Its protein product is CASWDSSSYEQYF. The gene calls are TRBV5-1 and TRBJ2-7, with D possibly TRBD2 on 6 matching bases. Between the trimmed V and J ends, which lost 7 bases and 1 base, there was a span of 12 bases. The germline V gene encodes CDR1 SGHRS and CDR2 YFSETQ. This CDR3 comprises 13 residues. The variable domain in full, with the rest retrieved from reference TRBV5-1 and TRBJ2-7, is KAGVTQTPRYLIKTRGQQVTLSCSPISGHRSVSWYQQTPGQGLQFLFEYFSETQRNKGNFPGRFSGRQFSNSRSEMNVSTLELGDSALYLCASWDSSSYEQYFGPGTRLTVT.

A single count supports this clone. The chain links TRBV5-1 to TRBJ2-7, with 8 nucleotides matching TRBD2. CDR3 size: 14 residues. Germline assignment: CDR1 SGHRS and CDR2 YFSETQ. J lost 4 bases, V lost 2 bases, and 5 bases had no gene match. The CDR3 DNA is TGCGCCAGCAGCTTCTCGGGGGGGATATACGAGCAGTACTTC. Protein sequence: CASSFSGGIYEQYF.

The chain joins TRBV6-1 to TRBJ2-1; a possible D gene is TRBD1 (6 bases). The CDR3 runs 13 residues. Trimming left V 10 bases short and J 2 bases short, with 12 bases between. Germline assignment: CDR1 MNHNS and CDR2 SASEGT. CDR3 region: CAILQGTYNEQFF. CDR3 DNA sequence: TGTGCCATACTACAGGGCACCTACAATGAGCAGTTCTTC.